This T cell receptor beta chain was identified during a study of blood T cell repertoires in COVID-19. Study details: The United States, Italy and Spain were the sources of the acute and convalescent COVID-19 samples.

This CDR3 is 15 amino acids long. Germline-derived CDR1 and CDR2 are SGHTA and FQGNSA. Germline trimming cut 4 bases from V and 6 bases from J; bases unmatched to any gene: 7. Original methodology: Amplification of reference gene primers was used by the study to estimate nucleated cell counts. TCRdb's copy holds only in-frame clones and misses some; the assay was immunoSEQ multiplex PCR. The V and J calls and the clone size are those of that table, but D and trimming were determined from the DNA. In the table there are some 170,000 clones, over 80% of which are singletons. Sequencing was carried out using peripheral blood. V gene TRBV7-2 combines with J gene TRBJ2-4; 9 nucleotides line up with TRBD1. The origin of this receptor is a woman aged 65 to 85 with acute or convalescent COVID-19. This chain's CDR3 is CASSSNTGGINIQYF. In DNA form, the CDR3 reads TGTGCCAGCAGCTCCAATACAGGGGGCATAAACATTCAGTACTTC. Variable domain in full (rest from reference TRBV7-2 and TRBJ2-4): GAGVSQSPSNKVTEKGKDVELRCDPISGHTALYWYRQSLGQGLEFLIYFQGNSAPDKSGLPSDRFSAERTGGSVSTLTIQRTQQEDSAVYLCASSSNTGGINIQYFGAGTRLSVL.